This T cell receptor (beta chain) is from a study of shared clonotypes between healthy human individuals. The CDR3 is 14 residues long. The germline V gene has CDR1 ENHRY and CDR2 SYGVKD. Trimming pared 3 bases from V and 1 base from J, leaving 10 bases between. TCRdb keeps only in-frame clones here, not all; method: immunoSEQ multiplex PCR. This repertoire shows millions of clones, around nine tenths found once; its top ten account for around 0.15%. This TCR was recovered from a man younger than 35 in good health. Sequencing used naive CD4+ T cells sorted from blood. As for subset: CD45RA+ positively selected. V and J are TRBV10-3 and TRBJ2-7; D is perhaps TRBD2 (6 bases). The CDR3 region is CAISEMAGSYEQYF. In nucleotides, the CDR3 is TGTGCCATCAGTGAAATGGCGGGGTCCTACGAGCAGTACTTC.